This record covers a single T cell receptor (beta chain). Its target is unknown. The source of the sample is a study of blood T cells in healthy people across ages. Whole-study results and caveats: Age showed a roughly linear inverse relationship with TCR beta diversity per million T cells.

PCR was performed a second time for about 6 to 12 cycles using a sample-barcoded 5' primer and a J-beta primer mix. TCRdb re-called the 5' RACE reads with MiXCR, one entry per CDR3 protein. The table has 600,000 to 800,000 distinct CDR3 sequences, 21% seen once. The CDR3 spans 16 residues. From germline, CDR1 is DFQATT and CDR2 SNEGSKA (reference sequence). V was trimmed by 0 bases and J by 0 bases, leaving 9 bases between them. Input material: blood. The TCR comes from a man between 65 and 80 years old in good health. The chain uses TRBV20-1 and TRBJ1-6, with D perhaps TRBD1 (5 bases). CDR3 nucleotide sequence: TGCAGTGCTAGAGATGTCAGGGACTCCTATAATTCACCCCTCCACTTT. It encodes CSARDVRDSYNSPLHF.